Listed here are 7 T cell receptor beta chains from one sample, sequenced in a study of graft-versus-host responses after intestinal transplantation. Some clones are missing from TCRdb's copy, which holds only in-frame ones; the method was immunoSEQ multiplex PCR. The sample consists of roughly 7,400 clones, roughly 69% of them appearing once. Processing of graft tissue released intraepithelial and lamina propria lymphocytes. The sequencing here drew on ileum tissue, taken roughly 240 days after intestinal transplantation. These receptors all stem from a human patient who received an intestinal transplant, so some T cells may come from the graft donor.

The rearrangement joins TRBV28 to TRBJ1-6; 7 bases agree with TRBD1. Germline V lookup: CDR1 MDHEN, CDR2 SYDVKM. Trimming removed 6 bases from V and 4 bases from J; junction bases left unmatched: 12. The CDR3 runs 17 residues. CDR3 region: CASRGQAAFLYNSPLHF. Here the CDR3 DNA reads TGTGCCAGCAGAGGACAGGCAGCTTTCCTATATAATTCACCCCTCCACTTT.

The chain links TRBV6-4 to TRBJ2-1; D unclear. The CDR3 extends over 13 amino acids. Germline assignment: CDR1 MRHNA and CDR2 SNTAGT. V lost 2 bases and J 6 bases, leaving 8 bases between the germline ends. The CDR3 DNA sequence: TGTGCCAGCAGTGACGGAGCGAGCAATGAGCAGTTCTTC. Encoded protein: CASSDGASNEQFF.

The V gene is TRBV5-4, the J gene TRBJ2-2; D not certain. This CDR3 comprises 13 residues. Germline CDR1 and CDR2: SGHNT and YYREEE (reference sequence). V was shortened by 0 bases and J by 7 bases, with 7 bases between the two germline ends. The CDR3 DNA is TGTGCCAGCAGCTTGGAGGTGCGCGGGGAGCTGTTTTTT. This translates into CASSLEVRGELFF.

The rearrangement joins TRBV19 to TRBJ2-5; D is uncertain. The CDR3 runs to 13 residues. The germline gives CDR1 LNHDA, CDR2 SQIVND (reference sequence). V dropped 3 bases and J dropped 5 bases, with 10 bases sitting between them. The CDR3 nucleotides are TGTGCCAGTAGTATGCTCGAGGAGGAGACCCAGTACTTC. Translated, it gives CASSMLEEETQYF.

V and J are TRBV1 and TRBJ2-3; the table gives TRBD2 as D, unverified against the DNA. TRBV1 is tagged as a pseudogene. The CDR3 has 17 residues. DNA of the CDR3: TGCACCAGCAGCCAAGATCGTAGCGGGGACTGCACAGATACGCAGTATTTT. Protein product: CTSSQDRSGDCTDTQYF.

The rearrangement uses TRBV9 and TRBJ2-3, with 8 bases identical to TRBD1. In germline, CDR1 is SGDLS, CDR2 YYNGEE. J gave up 2 bases and V 3 bases, and 5 bases lay outside the gene matches. The CDR3 length is 15 residues. CDR3 in DNA: TGTGCCAGCAGCGCCTCAGGGGGCCCCACAGATACGCAGTATTTT. Amino acids: CASSASGGPTDTQYF.

This clone was seen a few times. The chain links TRBV5-5 to TRBJ1-1, with a tentative D call TRBD1 (5 bases). This CDR3 is built from 15 residues. V gave up 5 bases and J gave up 2 bases, with 16 bases separating them. Germline lookup yields CDR1 SGHKS and CDR2 YYEKEE (reference sequence). The CDR3 is CASRPTPTENTEAFF. For the CDR3, the DNA is TGTGCCAGCAGACCGACCCCGACAGAAAACACTGAAGCTTTCTTT. The full variable domain, completed using reference TRBV5-5 and TRBJ1-1, is DAGVTQSPTHLIKTRGQQVTLRCSPISGHKSVSWYQQVLGQGPQFIFQYYEKEERGRGNFPDRFSARQFPNYSSELNVNALLLGDSALYLCASRPTPTENTEAFFGQGTRLTVV.